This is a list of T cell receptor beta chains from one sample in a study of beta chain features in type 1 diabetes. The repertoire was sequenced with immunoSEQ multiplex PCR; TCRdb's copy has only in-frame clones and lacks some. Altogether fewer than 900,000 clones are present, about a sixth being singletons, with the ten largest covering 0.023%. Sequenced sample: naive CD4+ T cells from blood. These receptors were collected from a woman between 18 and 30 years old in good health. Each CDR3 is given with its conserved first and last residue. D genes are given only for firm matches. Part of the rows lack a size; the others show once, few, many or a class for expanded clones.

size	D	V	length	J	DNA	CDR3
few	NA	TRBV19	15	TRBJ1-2	TGTGCCAGTAGTCGACAAATCTCCAACCACAATGGCTACACCTTC	CASSRQISNHNGYTF
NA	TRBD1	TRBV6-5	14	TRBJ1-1	TGTGCCAGCAGTTACTCTCAGGGGGTGGCTGAAGCTTTCTTT	CASSYSQGVAEAFF
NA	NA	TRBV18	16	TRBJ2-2	TGTGCCAGCTCACCACTAATTGGCAGAAACACCGGGGAGCTGTTTTTT	CASSPLIGRNTGELFF
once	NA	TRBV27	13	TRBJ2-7	TGTGCCAGCAGTATTGGCAGGGGTGACGAGCAGTACTTC	CASSIGRGDEQYF
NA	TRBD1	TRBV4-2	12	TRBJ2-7	TGTGCCAGCAGCGGACAGGGCTACGAGCAGTACTTC	CASSGQGYEQYF
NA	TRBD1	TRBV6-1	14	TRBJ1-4	TGTGCCAGCACCAAGTCAGGGGGCGATGAAAAACTGTTTTTT	CASTKSGGDEKLFF
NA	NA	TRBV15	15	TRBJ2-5	TGTGCCACCAGCAGGACCGGGACATATCGAGAGACCCAGTACTTC	CATSRTGTYRETQYF
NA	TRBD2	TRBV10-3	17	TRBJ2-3	TGTGCCATCAGTGAGCTGACTAGCAGAACGAGCACAGATACGCAGTATTTT	CAISELTSRTSTDTQYF
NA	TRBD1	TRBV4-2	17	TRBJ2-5	TGTGCCAGCAGCCAAGGATCTGGTACAGGGGGCCGTGAGACCCAGTACTTC	CASSQGSGTGGRETQYF
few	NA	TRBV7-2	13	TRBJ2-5	TGTGCCAGCAGCCATAAGGTCGGAGAGACCCAGTACTTC	CASSHKVGETQYF
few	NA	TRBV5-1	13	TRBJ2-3	TGCGCCAGCAGTGACCAGGGCACAGATACGCAGTATTTT	CASSDQGTDTQYF
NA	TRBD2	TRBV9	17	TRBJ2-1	TGTGCCAGCAGCCCTGGTGGCGGGAGGAAGGGTCACAATGAGCAGTTCTTC	CASSPGGGRKGHNEQFF
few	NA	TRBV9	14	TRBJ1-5	TGTGCCAGCAGTCCTACACCTCTGAGTCAGCCCCAGCATTTT	CASSPTPLSQPQHF
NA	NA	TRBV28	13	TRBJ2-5	TGTGCCAGCAGGTTAGCCCCCGTAGAGACCCAGTACTTC	CASRLAPVETQYF
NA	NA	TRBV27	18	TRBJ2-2	TGTGCCAGCAGTTTAACCGCGCGCCTAGGCGGGATGGGCGGGGAGCTGTTTTTT	CASSLTARLGGMGGELFF
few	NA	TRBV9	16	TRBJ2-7	TGTGCCAGCAGCGTAGCTCCCGACGCCGGAGGTTACGAGCAGTACTTC	CASSVAPDAGGYEQYF
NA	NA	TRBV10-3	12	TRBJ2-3	TGTGCTGGGGGGGCTCCCACAGATACGCAGTATTTT	CAGGAPTDTQYF
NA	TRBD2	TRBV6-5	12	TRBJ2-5	TGTGCCAGCAAACAGACGAGCGGGGAGCAGTACTTC	CASKQTSGEQYF
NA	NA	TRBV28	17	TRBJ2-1	TGTGCCAGCAGCTTCCCCGGGGACACCGGCTCCTACAATGAGCAGTTCTTC	CASSFPGDTGSYNEQFF
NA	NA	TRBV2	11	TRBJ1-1	TGTGCCAGCTCAGTTCATACTGAAGCTTTCTTT	CASSVHTEAFF
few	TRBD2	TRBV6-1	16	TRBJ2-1	TGTGCCAGCAGTGCCACGCTAGCGGGAGCCAACAATGAGCAGTTCTTC	CASSATLAGANNEQFF
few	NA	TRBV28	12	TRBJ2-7	TGTGCCAGCAGTTTCTCGACCTACGAGCAGTACTTC	CASSFSTYEQYF
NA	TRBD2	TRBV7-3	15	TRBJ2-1	TGTGCCAGCAGCTTGGCCGGGAGGGTAGGGAATGAGCAGTTCTTC	CASSLAGRVGNEQFF
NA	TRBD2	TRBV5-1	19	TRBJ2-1	TGCGCCAGCGACCCGGTGGGAGGACTAGCGGGAAGGCTTAACAATGAGCAGTTCTTC	CASDPVGGLAGRLNNEQFF
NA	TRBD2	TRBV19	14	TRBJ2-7	TGTGCCAGTAGTAGAGGGGAGGGGTCCTACGAGCAGTACTTC	CASSRGEGSYEQYF
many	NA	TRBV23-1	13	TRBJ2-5	TGCGCCAGCGGTCGGGATAGTGGGGGGACCCAGTACTTC	CASGRDSGGTQYF
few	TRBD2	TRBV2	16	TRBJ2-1	TGTGCCAGCAGTGAGTTAAGGACTAGCGGGAGGATTGAGCAGTTCTTC	CASSELRTSGRIEQFF
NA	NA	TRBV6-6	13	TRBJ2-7	TGTGCCAGCAGCCGCGAGAGCTCCTACGAGCAGTACTTC	CASSRESSYEQYF
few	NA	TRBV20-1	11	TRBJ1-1	TGCAGTGCTAGGGGTGGCACTGAAGCTTTCTTT	CSARGGTEAFF
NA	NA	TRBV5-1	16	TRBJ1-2	TGCGCCAGCAGCTTGGGCCAGGGAGAAACCAACTATGGCTACACCTTC	CASSLGQGETNYGYTF
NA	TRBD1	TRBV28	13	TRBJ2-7	TGTGCCACCGAGACAGGGCTCCGTGCCGAGCAGTACTTC	CATETGLRAEQYF
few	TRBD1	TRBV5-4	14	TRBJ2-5	TGTGCCAGCAGCTCAACAGGGGGCGAGGAGACCCAGTACTTC	CASSSTGGEETQYF
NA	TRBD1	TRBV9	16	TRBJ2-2	TGTGCCAGCAGCGTACGGGGACAGGGAGGGACCGGGGAGCTGTTTTTT	CASSVRGQGGTGELFF
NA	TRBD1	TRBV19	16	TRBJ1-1	TGTGCCAGTAGTATACCCTGGACAGGGGAAGCCACTGAAGCTTTCTTT	CASSIPWTGEATEAFF
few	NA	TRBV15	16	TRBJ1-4	TGTGCCACCAGCAGAGCGGGGCGCAGGGATGACGAAAAACTGTTTTTT	CATSRAGRRDDEKLFF
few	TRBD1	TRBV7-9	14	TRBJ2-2	TGTGCCAGCAGCAAGGGACAGGGGCCCGGGGAGCTGTTTTTT	CASSKGQGPGELFF
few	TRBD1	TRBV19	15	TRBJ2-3	TGTGCCAGTAGCCCAGGGGGCTGGGGCACAGATACGCAGTATTTT	CASSPGGWGTDTQYF
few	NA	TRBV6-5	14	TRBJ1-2	TGTGCCAGCAGTTTACGGTCGGGGAACTATGGCTACACCTTC	CASSLRSGNYGYTF
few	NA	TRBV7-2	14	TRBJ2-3	TGTGCCAGCAGCCCAGACGGATACACAGATACGCAGTATTTT	CASSPDGYTDTQYF
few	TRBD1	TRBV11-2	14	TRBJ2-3	TGTGCCAGCAGCTTGGGACAGGGAGCAGATACGCAGTATTTT	CASSLGQGADTQYF
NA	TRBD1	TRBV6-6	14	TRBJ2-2	TGTGCCAGCGTGAGACAGGGGGACACCGGGGAGCTGTTTTTT	CASVRQGDTGELFF
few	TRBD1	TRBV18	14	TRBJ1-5	TGTGCCAGCTCACCTGGACAGGGTGGCCAGCCCCAGCATTTT	CASSPGQGGQPQHF
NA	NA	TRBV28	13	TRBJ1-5	TGTGCCAGCAGAGCGAACGGGGTTAGGTCCCAGCATTTT	CASRANGVRSQHF
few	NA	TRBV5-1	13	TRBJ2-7	TGCGCCAGCCGAACGGACACCCAATACGAGCAGTACTTC	CASRTDTQYEQYF
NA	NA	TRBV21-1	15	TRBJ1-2	TGTGCCAGCAGCAAAACCCACAGGAAAATCTATGGCTACACCTTC	CASSKTHRKIYGYTF
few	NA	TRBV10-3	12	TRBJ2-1	TGTGCCATCAGTGTCTCACTCAATGAGCAGTTCTTC	CAISVSLNEQFF
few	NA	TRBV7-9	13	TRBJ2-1	TGTGCCAGCAGCCCGCAGGGGTACAATGAGCAGTTCTTC	CASSPQGYNEQFF
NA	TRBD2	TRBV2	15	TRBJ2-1	TGTGCCAGTAGGAGGGGACTAGCGGAGTACAATGAGCAGTTCTTC	CASRRGLAEYNEQFF
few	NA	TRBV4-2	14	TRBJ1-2	TGTGCCAGCAGCCAAGATTTACGGGAGATGGGCTACACCTTC	CASSQDLREMGYTF
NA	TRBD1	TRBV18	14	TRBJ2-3	TGTGCCAGCTCACCCCGGGACAGGACAGATACGCAGTATTTT	CASSPRDRTDTQYF
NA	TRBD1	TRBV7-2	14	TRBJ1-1	TGTGCCAGCAGCCCCGGACAGGGTAGAACTGAAGCTTTCTTT	CASSPGQGRTEAFF
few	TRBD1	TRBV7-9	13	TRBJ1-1	TGTGCCAGCAGCCTACAGGGGGCTGGGGAAGCTTTCTTT	CASSLQGAGEAFF
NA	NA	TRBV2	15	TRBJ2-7	TGTGCCAGCAGTAGGGACGGAGGATTACTCTACGAGCAGTACTTC	CASSRDGGLLYEQYF
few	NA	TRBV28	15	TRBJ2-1	TGTGCCAGCAGTTTTTACCGGGGCTCCTACAATGAGCAGTTCTTC	CASSFYRGSYNEQFF